This TCR beta chain stems from a study of T cells in Graves' hyperthyroidism and ophthalmopathy. Study-wide findings and caveats: Within blood appeared most thyroid clonotypes that had expanded above 0.001. From stable hyperthyroidism, ophthalmopathy was separated by a 13 V-J model.

Amplified regions were TCR beta CDR3 sequences from RNA transcripts. The study used the HTBI primer set for a first-round RT-PCR of the TCR CDR3. TCRdb ran MiXCR on the multiplex PCR reads and lists one entry per CDR3 protein. The table includes 500,000 to 650,000 distinct CDR3 sequences, 17% detected once. From germline, CDR1 is SQVTM and CDR2 ANQGSEA. The CDR3 runs to 10 residues. V lost 4 bases, J lost 9 bases, and 7 bases lay in between. In regard to this clonotype: Its target is unknown.

The authors obtained PBMCs from more than 8 ml of fresh peripheral blood. This receptor was obtained from a woman in her late teens or twenties with Graves' ophthalmopathy. Specimen: blood. V and J are TRBV29-1 and TRBJ2-1; D is ambiguous. CDR3 in amino acids: CSVAQSEQFF. CDR3 DNA: TGCAGCGTTGCCCAGAGTGAGCAGTTCTTC.